The clone carrying this TCR beta chain was picked up a small number of times. These data originate in a study of blood T cell repertoires in COVID-19. Looking at the study overall: The samples span acute and convalescent COVID-19 from the United States, Italy and Spain. Sample material is recorded as cDNA or gDNA derived from T cells, B-cell-depleted T cells, or PBMCs.

From germline, CDR1 is MNHNS and CDR2 SASEGT. The CDR3 has 16 amino acids. Trimming shortened V by 5 bases and J by 4 bases, and 21 bases separated the two germline ends. In the authors' methods: Reference gene primer amplification gave estimated nucleated cell counts. The table came from immunoSEQ multiplex PCR; TCRdb's copy has only in-frame clones and leaves some out. Clone size and the V and J calls come from that table; the DNA yielded D and trimming. The data contain around 140,000 clones, 81% of them seen just once; the ten biggest clones take up almost 8.5%. The specimen was peripheral blood. The TCR sequence derives from a woman in her sixties with active or convalescent COVID-19. The chain uses TRBV6-1 and TRBJ2-7, with a possible D match to TRBD2 (5 bases). As DNA, the CDR3 is TGTGCCAGCAGTCAAGGCCCTGGGAGTCTTTCATACGAGCAGTACTTC. It translates to CASSQGPGSLSYEQYF.